This T cell receptor beta chain was observed in a study of CD8 T cells in Susac syndrome. The CDR3 runs to 12 residues. V was pared by 7 bases and J by 5 bases, with 11 bases between. Random hexamers were used to reverse transcribe the RNA input (about 0.5 to 1 ug). MiXCR was run by TCRdb on the immunoSEQ multiplex PCR reads, yielding one entry per CDR3 protein. The sample consists of 110,000 to 150,000 distinct CDR3 sequences, approximately 94% of them appearing once. Sequencing used CD4+ T cells from PBMCs. The source of this sequence is a human donor with Susac syndrome. This sequence joins TRBV12-3 or TRBV12-4 and TRBJ2-5, with D unclear. CDR3 in DNA: TGTGCCAGCAACCTCGAGAGGGAGACCCAGTACTTC. It yields the protein CASNLERETQYF.